Listed below are T cell receptor beta chains from one sample, sequenced in a study of T cell changes during pregnancy in multiple sclerosis. Assay used: immunoSEQ multiplex PCR; TCRdb lists only in-frame clones, some missing. Among about 57,000 clones listed, around 92% were seen once. Sequenced material: CD4+ T cells from peripheral blood mononuclear cells, taken in the third trimester of pregnancy. The source of these receptors is a female donor with multiple sclerosis, enrolled in a pregnancy study. The CDR3 runs from the conserved cysteine through the conserved F or W. The D gene is left open where the match is weak. Expanded clones get a size class; other rows say once, few or many, or leave the size out.

D: -; V: TRBV6-1; size: -; J: TRBJ1-5; CDR3: CASGSGLQPQHF; DNA: TGTGCCAGCGGTTCAGGGCTTCAGCCCCAGCATTTT
D: TRBD1; V: TRBV11-2; size: -; J: TRBJ2-7; CDR3: CASSLGQGLYEQYF; DNA: TGTGCCAGCAGCTTGGGACAGGGCCTCTACGAGCAGTACTTC
D: TRBD1; V: TRBV9; size: -; J: TRBJ2-3; CDR3: CASSVVAGDRGAPGTQYF; DNA: TGTGCCAGCAGCGTAGTCGCGGGGGACAGGGGGGCCCCTGGTACGCAGTATTTT
D: TRBD1; V: TRBV5-1; size: -; J: TRBJ1-1; CDR3: CASSLVGQGATEAFF; DNA: TGCGCCAGCAGCTTGGTGGGACAGGGGGCCACTGAAGCTTTCTTT
D: -; V: TRBV7-3; size: -; J: TRBJ1-6; CDR3: CASSSSGQGSSPLHF; DNA: TGTGCCAGCAGCTCATCAGGGCAGGGATCCTCACCCCTCCACTTT
D: TRBD1; V: TRBV16; size: -; J: TRBJ1-1; CDR3: CASSPRQGWKTEAFF; DNA: TGTGCCAGCAGCCCGAGACAGGGGTGGAAAACTGAAGCTTTCTTT
D: -; V: TRBV4-1; size: -; J: TRBJ2-7; CDR3: CASSQGRVGYGQYF; DNA: TGCGCCAGCAGCCAAGGCAGGGTGGGGTACGGGCAGTACTTC
D: TRBD1; V: TRBV2; size: -; J: TRBJ1-1; CDR3: CASSLTGWNTEAFF; DNA: TGTGCCAGCAGTCTGACAGGGTGGAACACTGAAGCTTTCTTT
D: -; V: TRBV7-9; size: -; J: TRBJ1-3; CDR3: CASSLALGGNTIYF; DNA: TGTGCCAGCAGCTTGGCCCTAGGAGGAAACACCATATATTTT
D: TRBD1; V: TRBV5-1; size: -; J: TRBJ1-6; CDR3: CASSPDRCNSPLHF; DNA: TGCGCCAGCAGCCCGGACAGGTGTAATTCACCCCTCCACTTT
D: TRBD1; V: TRBV7-2; size: -; J: TRBJ2-7; CDR3: CASSMGQSTTYEQYF; DNA: TGTGCCAGCAGCATGGGACAGTCAACTACCTACGAGCAGTACTTC
D: TRBD1; V: TRBV2; size: -; J: TRBJ1-2; CDR3: CASRRQGADYGYTF; DNA: TGTGCCAGCAGGCGACAGGGGGCCGACTATGGCTACACCTTC
D: -; V: TRBV6-5; size: -; J: TRBJ2-5; CDR3: CASSSMGAAEETQYF; DNA: TGTGCCAGCAGTTCCATGGGGGCAGCCGAAGAGACCCAGTACTTC
D: -; V: TRBV6-6; size: once; J: TRBJ1-4; CDR3: CASSALGAANEKLFF; DNA: TGTGCCAGCAGTGCCCTAGGGGCAGCTAATGAAAAACTGTTTTTT
D: -; V: TRBV30; size: -; J: TRBJ2-5; CDR3: CAWSGGPQETQYF; DNA: TGTGCCTGGAGCGGGGGGCCTCAAGAGACCCAGTACTTC
D: TRBD1; V: TRBV7-2; size: -; J: TRBJ1-5; CDR3: CASSLGPGQGSNQPQHF; DNA: TGTGCCAGCAGCTTAGGGCCGGGACAGGGATCCAATCAGCCCCAGCATTTT
D: TRBD2; V: TRBV18; size: -; J: TRBJ2-4; CDR3: CASSPVAGQLRAKNIQYF; DNA: TGTGCCAGCTCACCGGTAGCGGGCCAACTAAGGGCCAAAAACATTCAGTACTTC
D: -; V: TRBV7-3; size: -; J: TRBJ1-6; CDR3: CASSPQGRGNSPLHF; DNA: TGTGCCAGCAGCCCTCAGGGGAGGGGTAATTCACCCCTCCACTTT
D: -; V: TRBV7-2; size: few; J: TRBJ1-2; CDR3: CASSLAAGALNYGYTF; DNA: TGTGCCAGCAGCTTAGCGGCGGGGGCGTTGAACTATGGCTACACCTTC
D: TRBD1; V: TRBV29-1; size: -; J: TRBJ2-7; CDR3: CSVEGVTGAYEQYF; DNA: TGCAGCGTTGAAGGGGTGACAGGGGCGTACGAGCAGTACTTC
D: TRBD2; V: TRBV4-2; size: -; J: TRBJ2-1; CDR3: CASSQEGLAGGASPNEQFF; DNA: TGTGCCAGCAGCCAAGAGGGACTAGCGGGGGGGGCGTCCCCTAATGAGCAGTTCTTC
D: -; V: TRBV4-3; size: -; J: TRBJ2-3; CDR3: CASSQEARGSTQYF; DNA: TGCGCCAGCAGCCAAGAGGCTCGGGGGTCTACGCAGTATTTT
D: -; V: TRBV5-4; size: -; J: TRBJ1-5; CDR3: CASSLLYRYQPQHF; DNA: TGTGCCAGCAGCTTGCTTTATAGATATCAGCCCCAGCATTTT
D: TRBD1; V: TRBV9; size: -; J: TRBJ1-3; CDR3: CASSPTGGSGNTIYF; DNA: TGTGCCAGCTCACCCACAGGGGGCTCTGGAAACACCATATATTTT
D: -; V: TRBV5-4; size: -; J: TRBJ1-1; CDR3: CASSRGGFNTEAFF; DNA: TGTGCCAGCAGCCGGGGGGGATTTAACACTGAAGCTTTCTTT
D: -; V: TRBV7-3; size: few; J: TRBJ1-6; CDR3: CASSLSPRAPLHF; DNA: TGTGCCAGCAGCTTAAGTCCCCGGGCACCCCTCCACTTT
D: -; V: TRBV5-5; size: -; J: TRBJ1-5; CDR3: CASSPRGSNQPQHF; DNA: TGTGCCAGCAGCCCAAGGGGGAGCAATCAGCCCCAGCATTTT
D: TRBD1; V: TRBV9; size: -; J: TRBJ1-2; CDR3: CASTRTGGKSGYGYTF; DNA: TGTGCCAGCACCCGGACAGGGGGCAAGTCAGGCTATGGCTACACCTTC
D: TRBD1; V: TRBV25-1; size: -; J: TRBJ2-1; CDR3: CASRPPGQGQFF; DNA: TGTGCCAGCAGGCCCCCGGGACAGGGTCAGTTCTTC
D: -; V: TRBV7-9; size: once; J: TRBJ1-2; CDR3: CASSLDGGTYGYTF; DNA: TGTGCCAGCAGCTTAGATGGGGGGACCTATGGCTACACCTTC
D: TRBD2; V: TRBV4-3; size: -; J: TRBJ2-3; CDR3: CASSQDRRIAGVVGTVDTQYF; DNA: TGCGCCAGCAGCCAAGATCGGCGGATTGCGGGGGTTGTGGGCACAGTTGATACGCAGTATTTT
D: -; V: TRBV20-1; size: -; J: TRBJ1-1; CDR3: CSAQQGQEAFF; DNA: TGCAGTGCACAACAGGGCCAAGAAGCTTTCTTT